Each of the 22 T cell receptor beta chains below was sequenced from the same sample in a study of blood T cell repertoires in COVID-19. TCRdb's table, derived via immunoSEQ multiplex PCR, lists solely in-frame clones and lacks some. The sample lists hundreds of thousands of clones, around 89% occurring once. The sequenced sample consisted of peripheral blood. Source of these receptors: a woman in her sixties with acute or convalescent COVID-19.

The gene calls are TRBV10-3 and TRBJ1-1; D gene unclear. The CDR3 consists of 12 residues. The ends were cut back, 6 bases at V and 0 bases at J, with 5 bases in the middle. In germline, CDR1 is ENHRY, CDR2 SYGVKD. DNA of the CDR3: TGTGCCATCAGACAGTTGAACACTGAAGCTTTCTTT. This codes for CAIRQLNTEAFF.

The chain has TRBV6-4 and TRBJ2-3, with TRBD2 matching over 9 bases. Germline V gene sequence: CDR1 MRHNA, CDR2 SNTAGT. CDR3 length equals 16 residues. The V segment lost 4 bases and the J segment 1 base; nucleotides outside the gene matches: 6. This chain's CDR3 is CASSAASGMGTDTQYF. The DNA of the CDR3 is TGTGCCAGCAGTGCGGCTAGCGGGATGGGCACAGATACGCAGTATTTT.

This chain connects TRBV20-1 to TRBJ1-6; D may be TRBD1 (5 bases). Germline V gene data show CDR1 as DFQATT and CDR2 as SNEGSKA (reference sequence). The V end lost 7 bases, the J end lost 13 bases, and 14 bases lay between the germline ends. CDR3 length: 11 residues. CDR3 nucleotides: TGCAGTGTTCAGGCAGGGTCTCCCCTCCACTTT. This encodes CSVQAGSPLHF.

The chain carries TRBV15 and TRBJ1-6, with 9 bases matching TRBD1. Looked up from germline, CDR1 is LNHNV and CDR2 is YYDKDF (reference sequence). The CDR3 is 15 residues long. V shed 4 bases and J 9 bases; nucleotides not matched to a gene: 7. CDR3 nucleotides: TGTGCCACCAGCACACAGACAGGGGGAACTTCACCCCTCCACTTT. This gives the protein CATSTQTGGTSPLHF.

The J gene is TRBJ2-7, the V gene TRBV30; 9 bases map to TRBD1. V shed 1 base and J 4 bases; nucleotides not matched to a gene: 8. The CDR3 contains 15 residues. The germline V gene encodes CDR1 GTSNPN and CDR2 SVGIG (reference sequence). CDR3 nucleotides: TGTGCCTGGAGTGCCCCCGGACAGGGGAGGTACGAGCAGTACTTC. This codes for CAWSAPGQGRYEQYF.

The V call is TRBV7-9, the J call TRBJ1-2; a weak D match, TRBD1 (5 bases). The CDR3 spans 13 residues. V was shortened by 4 bases and J by 4 bases, with 10 bases between the two germline ends. Looked up from germline, CDR1 is SEHNR and CDR2 is FQNEAQ (reference sequence). The CDR3 region is CASSSTVTYGYTF. The CDR3 DNA is TGTGCCAGCAGCTCGACAGTTACCTATGGCTACACCTTC. The entire variable domain, with the rest obtained from reference TRBV7-9 and TRBJ1-2, is as follows: DTGVSQNPRHKITKRGQNVTFRCDPISEHNRLYWYRQTLGQGPEFLTYFQNEAQLEKSRLLSDRFSAERPKGSFSTLEIQRTEQGDSAMYLCASSSTVTYGYTFGSGTRLTVV.

This clone was counted a few times. The chain carries TRBV18 and TRBJ2-7, with 9 bases lining up with TRBD1. This CDR3 is 13 amino acids long. V shed 5 bases and J 3 bases; nucleotides not matched to a gene: 2. Germline V lookup: CDR1 KGHSH, CDR2 LQKENI. CDR3 bases: TGTGCCAGCTCAGGACAGGGGCTCTACGAGCAGTACTTC. Translation: CASSGQGLYEQYF.

The chain is built from TRBV19 and TRBJ1-1; unclear D gene. The CDR3 length is 15 residues. Germline lookup yields CDR1 LNHDA and CDR2 SQIVND (reference sequence). V dropped 7 bases and J dropped 5 bases, with 20 bases sitting between them. The DNA for the CDR3 is TGTGCCAGTAAAGGAAACGGCCGGAGCGGAACTGAAGCTTTCTTT. It translates to CASKGNGRSGTEAFF.

There are a few counts of this clone. The chain recombines TRBV7-6 with TRBJ1-1; D is perhaps TRBD1 (5 bases). Trimming shortened V by 5 bases and J by 5 bases, and 12 bases separated the two germline ends. Germline V gives CDR1 SGHVS, CDR2 FNYEAQ. The CDR3 runs 13 residues. The CDR3 nucleotides are TGTGCCAGCAGCCTAAGCAGGGTAACTGAAGCTTTCTTT. This encodes CASSLSRVTEAFF.

The rearrangement links TRBV3-1 (or the pseudogene TRBV3-2) to TRBJ1-1, with a possible D match to TRBD1 (6 bases). CDR1 and CDR2 (germline): LGHDT, YNNKEL (reference sequence). Trimming cost V 4 bases and J 3 bases, with 12 bases left between them. There are 14 residues in the CDR3. The CDR3 protein is CASSRGGSDTEAFF. In DNA, the CDR3 is TGTGCCAGCAGCCGGGGGGGCTCGGACACTGAAGCTTTCTTT.

V usage is TRBV4-3 and J usage is TRBJ2-3, with TRBD2 matching 11 bases. Germline V gene lookup returns CDR1 LGHNA and CDR2 YSLEER. The V segment lost 0 bases and the J segment 2 bases; nucleotides outside the gene matches: 7. CDR3 length: 18 amino acids. CDR3 sequence reads: CASSQDRASGGLTDTQYF. DNA for the CDR3: TGCGCCAGCAGCCAAGATCGGGCTAGCGGGGGGCTCACAGATACGCAGTATTTT.

The sample holds one count of this clone. V is TRBV7-3 and J is TRBJ1-5; 8 bases are a match to TRBD1. The CDR3 spans 13 residues. Trimming removed 5 bases from V and 8 bases from J; junction bases left unmatched: 5. Looked up from germline, CDR1 is SGHTA and CDR2 is FQGTGA. The DNA of the CDR3 is TGTGCCAGCAGCGCTACAGGGGGGAAGCCCCAGCATTTT. This encodes CASSATGGKPQHF.

The chain combines TRBV28 with TRBJ1-4; D remains unclear. The CDR3 sequence is 14 residues long. Per germline, CDR1 MDHEN and CDR2 SYDVKM. V lost 6 bases and J lost 3, with 11 bases in between. CDR3 residues: CASSPVPANEKLFF. CDR3 DNA sequence: TGTGCCAGCAGCCCTGTTCCGGCTAATGAAAAACTGTTTTTT. Combining the CDR3 with reference TRBV28 and TRBJ1-4 gives the whole variable domain DVKVTQSSRYLVKRTGEKVFLECVQDMDHENMFWYRQDPGLGLRLIYFSYDVKMKEKGDIPEGYSVSREKKERFSLILESASTNQTSMYLCASSPVPANEKLFFGSGTQLSVL.

V usage is TRBV6-6 and J usage is TRBJ2-1; a weak D match, TRBD2 (5 bases). Between the trimmed V and J ends, which lost 0 bases and 4 bases, there was a span of 10 bases. This CDR3 has 15 residues. CDR1 is MNHNY and CDR2 is SVGAGI in the germline V gene (reference sequence). In DNA, the CDR3 is TGTGCCAGCAGTTACTCGTCGCCGGGGTACAATGAGCAGTTCTTC. It translates to CASSYSSPGYNEQFF.

The V gene is TRBV9, the J gene TRBJ1-4; D remains ambiguous. With 0 bases removed from V and 8 bases from J, the gap between germline ends came to 11 bases. Germline V gene lookup returns CDR1 SGDLS and CDR2 YYNGEE. The CDR3 runs 14 residues. CDR3 loop: CASSVGGSREKLFF. The CDR3 region has the DNA TGTGCCAGCAGCGTAGGAGGGTCGCGAGAAAAACTGTTTTTT.

The chain uses TRBV4-1 and TRBJ1-2, with 7 bases that match TRBD1. This CDR3 has 13 residues. Germline CDR1 and CDR2: MGHRA and YSYEKL. J was trimmed by 4 bases and V by 6 bases; bases with no gene match: 5. CDR3 loop: CASSSGTAYGYTF. The CDR3 DNA reads TGCGCCAGCAGTTCCGGGACAGCCTATGGCTACACCTTC.

The CDR3 protein is CASSLEDSSNQPQHF. The CDR3 nucleotides are TGTGCCAGCAGCTTAGAAGACAGTAGCAATCAGCCCCAGCATTTT. This chain joins TRBV7-2 and TRBJ1-5; perhaps TRBD1 as D (5 bases). Germline assignment: CDR1 SGHTA and CDR2 FQGNSA. Trimming took off 1 base at V and 0 bases at J, with 7 bases between the two ends. This CDR3 contains 15 residues.

This sequence joins TRBV10-3 and TRBJ1-5; possibly TRBD1 for D (6 bases). Between the trimmed V and J ends, which lost 6 bases and 1 base, there was a span of 16 bases. The germline V gene encodes CDR1 ENHRY and CDR2 SYGVKD. The CDR3 has 16 residues. For the CDR3, the DNA is TGTGCCATCAGCCAAACAGGGAGGGGGAGCAATCAGCCCCAGCATTTT. Translated, it gives CAISQTGRGSNQPQHF.

This clone has just a few counts. This rearrangement joins TRBV28 to TRBJ2-7, with TRBD1 matching over 10 bases. There are 15 residues in the CDR3. Looked up from germline, CDR1 is MDHEN and CDR2 is SYDVKM. J was trimmed by 5 bases and V by 6 bases; bases with no gene match: 10. The DNA of the CDR3 is TGTGCCAGCAGCATCACCGGGACAGGGGTCCACGAGCAGTACTTC. It specifies CASSITGTGVHEQYF.

This clone was seen only once. In DNA form, the CDR3 reads TGTGCCACCAGTGAGGGGTCCGGCGGGAGGAAGCAGTTCTTC. Its translation: CATSEGSGGRKQFF. This chain links TRBV24-1 with TRBJ2-1; 8 bases fit TRBD2. V trimming: 4 bases; J trimming: 11 bases; junction bases outside the gene matches: 9. The length of the CDR3 is 14 residues. Germline values: CDR1 KGHDR, CDR2 SFDVKD.

The sample holds a few counts of this clone. CDR3: CAIQDSQLDEQFF. The CDR3 nucleotides are TGTGCCATCCAGGACAGTCAGTTGGATGAGCAGTTCTTC. The V and J genes are TRBV2 and TRBJ2-1; possible D gene TRBD1, 6 bases. The CDR3 totals 13 residues. V lost 10 bases and J lost 8, with 18 bases in between. CDR1 is SNHLY and CDR2 is FYNNEI in the germline V gene.

The V call is TRBV7-4, the J call TRBJ2-7, with D possibly TRBD2 on 5 matching bases. CDR3 length: 11 amino acids. V was clipped by 5 bases and J by 5 bases, with 7 bases between them. Germline CDR1 SGHVT, CDR2 SQSDAQ. The CDR3 loop reads CASSRGNEQYF. The CDR3 DNA follows: TGTGCCAGCAGCCGAGGGAACGAGCAGTACTTC.